This T cell receptor (beta chain) was sequenced in a study of T-cell reconstitution after alpha-beta-depleted transplantation in children. Study-level results: It was newly produced T cells that mostly accounted for T-cell counts and diversity one year after transplant. At around two months after transplant, the alpha-beta T cells were reportedly derived from several hundred expanded clones that came from non-depleted graft cells. Some patients showed high day-60 TCRbeta diversity, which derived from surviving recipient T cells and thymic progenitors.

As for this clonotype: No antigen is known for it.

A TCRbeta library incorporating unique molecular identifiers was prepared. TCRdb called the PCR reads again in MiXCR, with one record for every CDR3 protein. The sample holds around 450,000 distinct CDR3 sequences, around 15% seen once. After removal of 6 bases from V and 4 bases from J, the junction contained 9 bases not matched to a gene. Germline values: CDR1 SQVTM, CDR2 ANQGSEA. This CDR3 has 15 amino acids. This chain links TRBV29-1 with TRBJ2-5; TRBD1 agrees at 12 bases. Specimen: PBMCs, mostly from graft donor cells, collected 360 days after TCRalphabeta/CD19-depleted stem cell transplant. The sequence came from a boy under two years old who had a stem cell transplant for Wiskott-Aldrich syndrome, so the T cells may come from the graft donor. The CDR3 reads CSVRDRGLLGETQYF. The CDR3 bases are TGCAGCGTCCGGGACAGGGGGCTTTTAGGAGAGACCCAGTACTTC.